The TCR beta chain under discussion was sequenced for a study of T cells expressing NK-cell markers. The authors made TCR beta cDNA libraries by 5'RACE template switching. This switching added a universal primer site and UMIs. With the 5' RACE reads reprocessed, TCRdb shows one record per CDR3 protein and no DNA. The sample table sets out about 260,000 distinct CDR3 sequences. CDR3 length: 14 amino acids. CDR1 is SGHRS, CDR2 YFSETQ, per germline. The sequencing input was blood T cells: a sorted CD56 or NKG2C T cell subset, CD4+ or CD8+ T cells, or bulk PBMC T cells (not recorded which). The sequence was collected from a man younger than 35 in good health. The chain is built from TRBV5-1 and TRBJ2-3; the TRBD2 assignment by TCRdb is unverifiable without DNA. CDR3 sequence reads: CASYERVSTDTQYF.